This passage covers 17 T cell receptor beta chains from one sample sequenced in a study of multiple sclerosis patients with progressive multifocal leukoencephalopathy. Measured with immunoSEQ multiplex PCR; TCRdb has only the in-frame clones, and not every one. The sample includes around 32,000 clones, 80% to 95% of them seen just once. Noted time point: before natalizumab initiation. Sequencing used PBMCs. The receptors here all came from a man aged 25 to 40 with multiple sclerosis.

The rearrangement uses TRBV27 and TRBJ2-2; 12 nucleotides align to TRBD2. Germline V gives CDR1 MNHEY, CDR2 SMNVEV (reference sequence). Trimming at V came to 5 bases and at J to 7 bases, leaving 8 bases not matched to a gene. This CDR3 region has 16 residues. CDR3 loop: CASSETSGSGVGELFF. CDR3 bases: TGTGCCAGCAGTGAGACTAGCGGGAGCGGAGTCGGGGAGCTGTTTTTT.

V usage is TRBV5-4 and J usage is TRBJ1-2; weak D call: TRBD1 (5 bases). The CDR3 extends over 13 amino acids. Germline CDR1 is SGHNT and CDR2 is YYREEE (reference sequence). V was clipped by 4 bases and J by 1 base, with 8 bases between them. This CDR3 is CASSGDLNYGYTF. For the CDR3, the DNA is TGTGCCAGCAGCGGGGACCTTAACTATGGCTACACCTTC.

This chain connects TRBV12-5 to TRBJ1-2; D remains ambiguous. Between the trimmed V and J ends, which lost 2 bases and 8 bases, there was a span of 12 bases. Germline assignment: CDR1 LGHNT and CDR2 FRNRAP. This CDR3 comprises 13 residues. The CDR3 region is CASGLPSPGGYTF. CDR3 in DNA: TGTGCTAGTGGTTTGCCCTCCCCCGGGGGCTACACCTTC.

The chain joins TRBV5-4 to TRBJ2-1; no clear D. CDR1 SGHNT and CDR2 YYREEE come from the germline V gene (reference sequence). Trimming left V 2 bases short and J 2 bases short, with 14 bases between. The CDR3 length is 16 residues. CDR3 sequence: CASSFRRNGAYNEQFF. In DNA, the CDR3 is TGTGCCAGCAGCTTTAGGAGAAATGGCGCCTACAATGAGCAGTTCTTC.

The chain combines TRBV9 with TRBJ2-2; TRBD1 agrees at 8 bases. Trimming took 1 base from V and 4 from J; bases not matched to a gene: 6. This CDR3 has 16 amino acids. Germline CDR1 and CDR2: SGDLS and YYNGEE. CDR3 in DNA: TGTGCCAGCAGCGTAAGGGGACAGGCAGGCACCGGGGAGCTGTTTTTT. Protein product: CASSVRGQAGTGELFF. Full variable domain (remainder filled in from reference TRBV9 and TRBJ2-2): DSGVTQTPKHLITATGQRVTLRCSPRSGDLSVYWYQQSLDQGLQFLIQYYNGEERAKGNILERFSAQQFPDLHSELNLSSLELGDSALYFCASSVRGQAGTGELFFGEGSRLTVL.

V is TRBV25-1 and J is TRBJ2-2; a weak D match, TRBD2 (6 bases). Trimming took off 7 bases at V and 2 bases at J, with 14 bases between the two ends. Germline CDR1 reads MGHDK; CDR2 reads SYGVNS. CDR3 length equals 15 residues. The CDR3 coding sequence is TGTGCCAGCACTCGTGGCGGGACTAACACCGGGGAGCTGTTTTTT. Its protein is CASTRGGTNTGELFF.

This clone was seen a single time. J is TRBJ1-1 and V is TRBV9; D gene ambiguous. Germline CDR1 reads SGDLS; CDR2 reads YYNGEE. Trimming removed 6 bases from V and 0 bases from J, with 9 bases in between. The CDR3 runs 13 residues. The CDR3 region is CASTRGLNTEAFF. In DNA, the CDR3 is TGTGCCAGCACCCGGGGATTGAACACTGAAGCTTTCTTT.

This chain joins TRBV27 and TRBJ2-3; D remains ambiguous. The CDR3 has 12 amino acids. V lost 2 bases and J 6 bases, leaving 6 bases between the germline ends. Germline-derived CDR1 and CDR2 are MNHEY and SMNVEV (reference sequence). The CDR3 DNA reads TGTGCCAGCAGTTTAATAGGGGATACGCAGTATTTT. Protein sequence: CASSLIGDTQYF.

J is TRBJ2-7 and V is TRBV6-5; a possible D gene is TRBD1 (5 bases). V was pared by 2 bases and J by 2 bases, with 7 bases between. Germline V gives CDR1 MNHEY, CDR2 SVGAGI. CDR3 size: 13 residues. DNA for the CDR3: TGTGCCAGCAGTTACGACAGCCCCTACGAGCAGTACTTC. Its translation: CASSYDSPYEQYF.

The V call is TRBV4-1, the J call TRBJ2-3; no definite D call. Deletions cut 4 bases from V and 4 bases from J, with 18 bases between. The CDR3 is 16 amino acids. Germline V gene data show CDR1 as MGHRA and CDR2 as YSYEKL. CDR3 DNA: TGCGCCAGCAGCCCGTGGGCCGTGGTGGAGCCAGATACGCAGTATTTT. As protein: CASSPWAVVEPDTQYF.

This chain connects TRBV7-2 to TRBJ2-3; TRBD2 aligns across 8 bases. Trimming removed 4 bases from V and 3 bases from J; junction bases left unmatched: 15. In germline, CDR1 is SGHTA, CDR2 FQGNSA. The CDR3 runs to 18 residues. The CDR3 spells CASSYRPYTSGGTDTQYF. Written as DNA, the CDR3 is TGTGCCAGCAGCTACCGGCCTTATACTAGCGGAGGAACAGATACGCAGTATTTT.

In the case of this clone: At one end, the junction sequence differs from germline, possibly due to a read error. The chain joins TRBV7-7 to TRBJ2-5; 7 bases fit TRBD2. Looked up from germline, CDR1 is SSHAT and CDR2 is FNYEAQ (reference sequence). The CDR3 contains 15 residues. The CDR3 region is CASSPPGREGETQYF. The CDR3 DNA follows: TGTGCTAGCAGCCCACCAGGCAGGGAGGGAGAGACCCAGTACTTC.

CDR3 residues: CASSFGGYEQYF. CDR3 sequence (DNA): TGTGCCAGCAGTTTCGGAGGTTACGAGCAGTACTTC. This chain connects TRBV6-5 to TRBJ2-7; TRBD2 is a possible D gene (5 bases). V was shortened by 4 bases and J by 4 bases, with 8 bases between the two germline ends. This CDR3 has 12 amino acids. The germline V gene has CDR1 MNHEY and CDR2 SVGAGI.

This clone was found a few times. The chain carries TRBV14 and TRBJ1-6; no definite D call. V was trimmed by 1 base and J by 6 bases, leaving 4 bases between them. Germline V gene data show CDR1 as SGHDN and CDR2 as FVKESK. This CDR3 is built from 13 residues. CDR3 amino acids: CASSQVRNSPLHF. The CDR3 DNA sequence: TGTGCCAGCAGCCAAGTTCGTAATTCACCCCTCCACTTT.

V usage is TRBV11-2 and J usage is TRBJ1-3, with D perhaps matching TRBD1 (5 bases). Germline V gives CDR1 SGHAT, CDR2 FQNNGV. Trimming took off 6 bases at V and 0 bases at J, with 21 bases between the two ends. CDR3 size: 18 residues. This chain's CDR3 is CASSSAIKGPSSGNTIYF. Here the CDR3 DNA reads TGTGCCAGCAGTTCTGCGATCAAGGGGCCATCCTCTGGAAACACCATATATTTT.

The rearrangement links TRBV7-2 to TRBJ1-2, with 7 bases that match TRBD1. Germline assignment: CDR1 SGHTA and CDR2 FQGNSA. CDR3 length equals 15 residues. J gave up 4 bases and V 5 bases, and 10 bases lay outside the gene matches. The CDR3 protein is CASSPHRGPGYGYTF. DNA for the CDR3: TGTGCCAGCAGCCCTCACAGGGGCCCGGGCTATGGCTACACCTTC.

This sequence joins TRBV6-1 and TRBJ1-6; no definite D call. Germline lookup yields CDR1 MNHNS and CDR2 SASEGT. Trimming pared 6 bases from V and 8 bases from J, leaving 8 bases between. The CDR3 extends over 12 amino acids. The CDR3 spells CASRAFDSPLHF. CDR3 in DNA: TGTGCCAGCAGGGCTTTCGATTCACCCCTCCACTTT.